This TCR beta chain was captured in a study of long-term antiretroviral therapy in people with HIV. The CDR3 covers 12 residues. V lost 6 bases and J 3 bases, leaving 10 bases between the germline ends. The germline CDR1 and CDR2 sequences are SGHDT and YYEEEE. This was the immunoSEQ v3.0 assay at survey level. Profiling relied on immunoSEQ multiplex PCR, and the TCRdb table lists in-frame clones only, not all of them. This table has 8,000 to 10,000 clones, approximately 75% appearing once. This clonotype was sampled from a man in his forties with HIV. This chain uses TRBV5-6 with TRBJ2-7; D is unclear. Sequenced material: unsorted PBMCs, taken 0.7 years after starting antiretroviral therapy. Here the CDR3 DNA reads TGTGCCAGCACCCGGACGGACTACGAGCAGTACTTC. This codes for CASTRTDYEQYF.